This T cell receptor beta chain was sequenced in a study of blood T cell repertoires in COVID-19. Looking at the study overall: Sample material is recorded as cDNA or gDNA derived from T cells, B-cell-depleted T cells, or PBMCs.

The CDR3 totals 16 residues. CDR1 and CDR2 from the germline V gene are SGHRS and YFSETQ. The V segment lost 4 bases and the J segment 1 base; nucleotides outside the gene matches: 7. Only in-frame clones appear in the TCRdb table, and some are missing; sequencing was by immunoSEQ multiplex PCR. The sample gives roughly 81,000 clones, roughly 90% of which show up once; around 10% is in the top ten. The chain uses TRBV5-1 and TRBJ2-1; TRBD1 aligns across 8 bases. The sequence was obtained from a man between 65 and 85 years old with active or convalescent COVID-19. The sequencing input was peripheral blood. In DNA form, the CDR3 reads TGCGCCAGCAGCCCGACCAGGGGGCCTTCCTACAATGAGCAGTTCTTC. This codes for CASSPTRGPSYNEQFF.